Shown below are 29 T cell receptor beta chains from a single sample sequenced in a study of sequential checkpoint blockade in melanoma. Specified treatment: randomized to nivolumab then ipilimumab (arm A) or the reverse (arm B). Clones were read by immunoSEQ multiplex PCR, and TCRdb kept only the in-frame ones, dropping some. The top ten hold around a quarter of the sample, which has some 14,000 clones, almost 85% seen once. Sequenced material: CD8+ T cells sorted from blood (inferred from file names), taken from a patient given nivolumab and ipilimumab in sequence. Receptor source: a human donor with melanoma.

This clone turned up a few times. In the same sample, other DNA sequences code for this CDR3. This chain links TRBV7-2 with TRBJ2-7, with D hard to call. The CDR3 runs 12 residues. V was clipped by 1 base and J by 3 bases, with 4 bases between them. CDR1 is SGHTA, CDR2 FQGNSA, per germline. The CDR3 here is CASSLVVYEQYF. The CDR3 coding sequence is TGTGCCAGCAGCTTAGTCGTCTACGAGCAGTACTTC.

The chain links TRBV2 to TRBJ2-5, with D perhaps matching TRBD1 (5 bases). CDR3 length equals 15 residues. Trimming took 5 bases from V and 2 from J, leaving 15 bases between them. The germline CDR1 and CDR2 sequences are SNHLY and FYNNEI. The chain's CDR3 is CASSYWGRAQETQYF. CDR3 nucleotides: TGTGCCAGCAGTTATTGGGGCAGGGCGCAAGAGACCCAGTACTTC.

This rearrangement joins TRBV11-2 to TRBJ2-6, with 9 bases that match TRBD1. Germline V CDR1 and CDR2: SGHAT, FQNNGV. With V trimmed by 5 bases and J by 0 bases, 11 bases remained unmatched. This CDR3 contains 19 residues. The CDR3 DNA reads as TGTGCCAGCAGCGACCCTTCGGACAGGGGTTACTCTGGGGCCAACGTCCTGACTTTC. It codes for CASSDPSDRGYSGANVLTF. Looking up the rest from reference TRBV11-2 and TRBJ2-6 gives the full variable domain: EAGVAQSPRYKIIEKRQSVAFWCNPISGHATLYWYQQILGQGPKLLIQFQNNGVVDDSQLPKDRFSAERLKGVDSTLKIQPAKLEDSAVYLCASSDPSDRGYSGANVLTFGAGSRLTVL.

The chain is built from TRBV7-9 and TRBJ2-7, with D possibly being TRBD2 (5 bases). Trimming stripped 1 base from V and 1 base from J, with 11 bases between. CDR1 is SEHNR and CDR2 is FQNEAQ in the germline V gene (reference sequence). The CDR3 runs to 15 residues. The chain's CDR3 is CASSLEAGSSYEQYF. The CDR3 bases are TGTGCCAGCAGCTTAGAGGCGGGCAGTTCCTACGAGCAGTACTTC.

CDR3 nucleotides: TGTGCCAGCAGCTTCGGTGGAGACTACACCTTC. Translating gives CASSFGGDYTF. The rearrangement uses TRBV7-9 and TRBJ1-2; no firm D call. V lost 3 bases to trimming and J lost 10 bases, with 9 bases between them. This CDR3 spans 11 amino acids. Germline V gene data show CDR1 as SEHNR and CDR2 as FQNEAQ (reference sequence).

V gene TRBV9 combines with J gene TRBJ2-7, with D perhaps TRBD1 (5 bases). There are 13 residues in the CDR3. V was pared by 3 bases and J by 2 bases, with 9 bases between. CDR1 SGDLS and CDR2 YYNGEE come from the germline V gene. CDR3 sequence: CASSEGVTYEQYF. DNA for the CDR3: TGTGCCAGCAGCGAAGGGGTCACCTACGAGCAGTACTTC. Full variable domain (rest looked up from reference TRBV9 and TRBJ2-7): DSGVTQTPKHLITATGQRVTLRCSPRSGDLSVYWYQQSLDQGLQFLIQYYNGEERAKGNILERFSAQQFPDLHSELNLSSLELGDSALYFCASSEGVTYEQYFGPGTRLTVT.

V gene TRBV7-8 combines with J gene TRBJ2-1; perhaps TRBD1 as D (6 bases). The V end was cut by 5 bases, the J end by 1 base, with 12 bases between. CDR3 size: 15 residues. Germline V CDR1 and CDR2: SGHVS, FQNEAQ. The CDR3 is CASSHRQASYNEQFF. CDR3 nucleotides: TGTGCCAGCAGCCACAGACAGGCTTCCTACAATGAGCAGTTCTTC.

Here the CDR3 DNA reads TGTGCCAGTACCCCCCAAGGGGCCATTAGGAACACTGAAGCTTTCTTT. It is translated as CASTPQGAIRNTEAFF. The chain carries TRBV19 and TRBJ1-1; perhaps TRBD1 as D (5 bases). The germline gives CDR1 LNHDA, CDR2 SQIVND (reference sequence). V was trimmed by 7 bases and J by 1 base, leaving 19 bases between them. This CDR3 is 16 amino acids long. The entire variable domain, with the rest obtained from reference TRBV19 and TRBJ1-1, is as follows: DGGITQSPKYLFRKEGQNVTLSCEQNLNHDAMYWYRQDPGQGLRLIYYSQIVNDFQKGDIAEGYSVSREKKESFPLTVTSAQKNPTAFYLCASTPQGAIRNTEAFFGQGTRLTVV.

This CDR3 reads CASSNSGGQDEQFF. In DNA, the CDR3 is TGTGCCAGCAGTAATAGCGGGGGGCAGGATGAGCAGTTCTTC. This chain joins TRBV27 and TRBJ2-1; TRBD2 agrees at 10 bases. Trimming removed 5 bases from V and 8 bases from J; junction bases left unmatched: 6. This CDR3 comprises 14 residues. Germline V gene lookup returns CDR1 MNHEY and CDR2 SMNVEV (reference sequence).

V is TRBV27 and J is TRBJ1-6; TRBD1 aligns across 8 bases. The ends lost 1 base at V and 7 bases at J; junction bases unmatched: 9. CDR1 and CDR2 from the germline V gene are MNHEY and SMNVEV (reference sequence). The CDR3 is made up of 17 amino acids. The CDR3 DNA reads as TGTGCCAGCAGTTTATACCCACGACAGGGGCGAAATTCACCCCTCCACTTT. Its protein product is CASSLYPRQGRNSPLHF.

CDR3 coding DNA: TGTGCCAGCAGCAGCAGAGGGGAGCAGTACTTC. This sequence encodes CASSSRGEQYF. The chain carries TRBV11-2 and TRBJ2-7; D perhaps matches TRBD2 (5 bases). Germline CDR1 is SGHAT and CDR2 is FQNNGV. V was trimmed by 5 bases and J by 7 bases, leaving 9 bases between them. The CDR3 is made up of 11 amino acids.

In its sample, this clone ranks as hyperexpanded. The chain carries TRBV9 and TRBJ2-1, with 7 bases lining up with TRBD2. The CDR3 totals 13 residues. Germline-derived CDR1 and CDR2 are SGDLS and YYNGEE. V dropped 3 bases and J dropped 11; count of bases not matched to a gene: 8. CDR3 region: CASSAPWTSQQFF. In DNA, the CDR3 is TGTGCCAGCAGCGCGCCCTGGACTAGTCAGCAGTTCTTC.

The V call is TRBV9, the J call TRBJ2-2; 7 positions agree with TRBD2. CDR3 size: 19 residues. Germline V CDR1 and CDR2: SGDLS, YYNGEE. The V gene end was trimmed by 3 bases and the J gene end by 3 bases; junction bases not matched to a gene: 17. The CDR3 bases are TGTGCCAGCAGCGACTCACCCCGGGGGGAGGGCCGGGACACCGGGGAGCTGTTTTTT. Translating it yields CASSDSPRGEGRDTGELFF.

V and J are TRBV4-3 and TRBJ1-1, with 8 bases matching TRBD1. Germline V gene sequence: CDR1 LGHNA, CDR2 YSLEER. The CDR3 totals 15 residues. V was pared by 1 base and J by 6 bases, with 7 bases of the junction left unmatched. The DNA of the CDR3 is TGCGCCAGCAGCCAAGTACTTGACAGGGGTTCTGAAGCTTTCTTT. Protein sequence: CASSQVLDRGSEAFF.

This clone was seen a single time. The rearrangement links TRBV19 to TRBJ2-1; 9 nucleotides agree with TRBD2. Trimming took 6 bases from V and 1 from J; bases not matched to a gene: 7. This CDR3 region has 16 residues. Germline CDR1 and CDR2: LNHDA and SQIVND (reference sequence). For the CDR3, the DNA is TGTGCCAGTAGCTTGACTAGCGGAGCTTCCTACAATGAGCAGTTCTTC. This translates into CASSLTSGASYNEQFF.

The rearrangement joins TRBV6-5 to TRBJ2-3; D perhaps matches TRBD1 (6 bases). This CDR3 has 16 residues. Germline CDR1 is MNHEY and CDR2 is SVGAGI. V dropped 2 bases and J dropped 2 bases, with 14 bases sitting between them. The CDR3 region has the DNA TGTGCCAGCAGTTACGCCCCCCAGGGACACACAGATACGCAGTATTTT. Its translation is CASSYAPQGHTDTQYF.

The J gene is TRBJ1-5, the V gene TRBV19; D is uncertain. The CDR3 is made up of 15 amino acids. The germline gives CDR1 LNHDA, CDR2 SQIVND (reference sequence). V was shortened by 7 bases and J by 0 bases, with 13 bases between the two germline ends. The CDR3 protein is CASTPSSGSNQPQHF. The DNA of the CDR3 is TGTGCCAGTACGCCGTCGTCGGGTAGCAATCAGCCCCAGCATTTT.

Only one count was recorded for this clone. The rearrangement uses TRBV28 and TRBJ2-3; D possibly corresponds to TRBD2 (6 bases). CDR3 length: 14 residues. In germline, CDR1 is MDHEN, CDR2 SYDVKM. Trimming removed 3 bases from V and 3 bases from J, with 10 bases in between. The DNA for the CDR3 is TGTGCCAGCAGTTTTACTAGCACGACAGATACGCAGTATTTT. Translating it yields CASSFTSTTDTQYF.

This clone ranks as medium-sized (0.01 to 0.1%). V is TRBV27 and J is TRBJ1-5; unclear D gene. Germline CDR1 and CDR2: MNHEY and SMNVEV (reference sequence). Trimming removed 5 bases at V and 5 bases at J, with 16 bases between. The CDR3 consists of 15 residues. CDR3 residues: CASSLGSSPHQPQHF. CDR3 nucleotide sequence: TGTGCCAGCAGTCTCGGGTCCTCACCCCATCAGCCCCAGCATTTT.

The rearrangement uses TRBV14 and TRBJ2-5, with TRBD1 identical over 8 bases. Trimming took 4 bases from V and 4 from J; bases not matched to a gene: 8. This CDR3 is 15 amino acids long. Germline loops: CDR1 SGHDN, CDR2 FVKESK. CDR3 amino acids: CASSLETGESETQYF. The CDR3 DNA is TGTGCCAGCAGCCTGGAGACAGGGGAGTCAGAGACCCAGTACTTC.

The CDR3 loop is CASSLGLAGGGTDTQYF. The CDR3 DNA reads as TGTGCCAGCAGCTTAGGACTAGCGGGGGGAGGCACAGATACGCAGTATTTT. The chain recombines TRBV13 with TRBJ2-3, with 12 bases that match TRBD2. V was pared by 0 bases and J by 1 base, with 2 bases of the junction left unmatched. The CDR3 extends over 17 amino acids. The germline V gene encodes CDR1 PRHDT and CDR2 FYEKMQ (reference sequence).

The chain joins TRBV6-1 to TRBJ1-3; the match to TRBD1 covers 11 bases. CDR3 length: 14 residues. Unmatched junction bases numbered 5, after V lost 6 bases and J lost 7 bases. CDR1 is MNHNS and CDR2 is SASEGT in the germline V gene. The CDR3 loop reads CASRVGTGGNTIYF. The CDR3 DNA reads TGTGCCAGCAGAGTAGGGACAGGGGGTAACACCATATATTTT.

The chain's CDR3 is CASSLGIGYEQYF. In nucleotides, the CDR3 is TGTGCCAGCAGCTTAGGTATCGGTTACGAGCAGTACTTC. This chain joins TRBV7-6 and TRBJ2-7; unclear D gene. This CDR3 spans 13 amino acids. Germline CDR1 is SGHVS and CDR2 is FNYEAQ. V lost 1 base, J lost 4 bases, and 8 bases lay in between.

The rearrangement joins TRBV4-1 to TRBJ2-1, with 9 bases fitting TRBD2. Germline CDR1 reads MGHRA; CDR2 reads YSYEKL. Trimming cost V 7 bases and J 2 bases; bases outside gene matches: 9. CDR3 length: 16 residues. CDR3 sequence reads: CASTWKAGGTYNEQFF. CDR3 bases: TGCGCCAGCACCTGGAAGGCGGGGGGGACCTACAATGAGCAGTTCTTC.

The chain is built from TRBV5-1 and TRBJ2-1, with D possibly being TRBD2 (6 bases). The CDR3 is made up of 15 amino acids. V lost 3 bases and J 5 bases, leaving 15 bases between the germline ends. Germline loops: CDR1 SGHRS, CDR2 YFSETQ. DNA for the CDR3: TGCGCCAGCAGCTGGGCGGGGAGGCCTCACAATGAGCAGTTCTTC. It is translated as CASSWAGRPHNEQFF.

The V gene is TRBV11-2, the J gene TRBJ2-7, with D hard to call. Germline assignment: CDR1 SGHAT and CDR2 FQNNGV. The ends were cut back, 6 bases at V and 2 bases at J, with 14 bases in the middle. This CDR3 region has 14 residues. DNA for the CDR3: TGTGCCAGCAGTGAAACCAGGTCTCCCTACGAGCAGTACTTC. Translating it yields CASSETRSPYEQYF.

This clone has a handful of counts. The gene calls are TRBV29-1 and TRBJ2-3, with 7 nucleotides matching TRBD2. Germline values: CDR1 SQVTM, CDR2 ANQGSEA. This CDR3 spans 15 amino acids. Losses at the gene ends were 3 bases for V and 3 bases for J; bases not matched to a gene: 9. The CDR3 reads CSVEGGGSLTDTQYF. The CDR3 DNA reads as TGCAGCGTTGAGGGTGGCGGGAGTCTTACAGATACGCAGTATTTT.

This clone was recorded once. J is TRBJ2-5 and V is TRBV5-1; TRBD2 aligns across 8 bases. The CDR3 is 15 amino acids. V trimming: 4 bases; J trimming: 5 bases; junction bases outside the gene matches: 10. Germline loops: CDR1 SGHRS, CDR2 YFSETQ. The CDR3 protein is CASSATGLGGETQYF. The CDR3 DNA reads as TGCGCCAGCAGCGCAACGGGACTAGGAGGGGAGACCCAGTACTTC.

This sequence joins TRBV10-2 and TRBJ2-1; 8 nucleotides agree with TRBD2. The CDR3 is 12 amino acids. Germline V gene data show CDR1 as WSHSY and CDR2 as SAAADI. J lost 9 bases, V lost 8 bases, and 6 bases had no gene match. CDR3 sequence reads: CASGREVVEQFF. The CDR3 DNA reads TGCGCCAGCGGGCGGGAGGTAGTTGAGCAGTTCTTC.